What follows describes a single T cell receptor beta chain. This sample is drawn from a study of blood T cell repertoires in COVID-19. Study summary: Sites across the United States, Italy and Spain contributed samples from acute and convalescent COVID-19. Sources were T cells, B-cell-depleted T cells, or PBMCs; the material itself was cDNA or gDNA.

This CDR3 is 15 amino acids long. Germline V gene sequence: CDR1 ENHRY, CDR2 SYGVKD. Trimming cost V 2 bases and J 0 bases, with 8 bases left between them. Authors' analysis steps: Cell counts per sample came from amplifying reference gene primers. Sequencing was performed with immunoSEQ multiplex PCR; in TCRdb, only in-frame clones are kept and a portion is missing. V, J and clone size were drawn from that table, and D and trimming were deduced from the DNA. This table holds around 81,000 clones, 88% found once. This clonotype was obtained from a man in his sixties or seventies with acute or convalescent COVID-19. V is TRBV10-3 and J is TRBJ1-3, with D possibly matching TRBD1 (6 bases). The sequenced sample consisted of peripheral blood. This CDR3 is CAISEGQISGNTIYF. The CDR3 DNA reads as TGTGCCATCAGTGAGGGACAGATCTCTGGAAACACCATATATTTT.